Each of the 6 T cell receptor beta chains below was sequenced from the same sample in a study of T cell repertoires in cytomegalovirus infection. TCRdb ran MiXCR on the reads and lists one entry per CDR3 protein. Here the sample spans around 900,000 distinct CDR3 sequences, around 31% being singletons. No antigen has been identified for these receptors. Source: cultured CD8+ T cells from PBMCs, taken from culture after CMV antigen stimulation. The receptors come from a human donor in good health (CMV status not recorded). Some clones in this sample may be carry-over from other donors' samples.

This clonotype has a handful of counts. The chain uses TRBV7-8 and TRBJ2-3; 9 positions match TRBD1. The CDR3 is 16 amino acids. Trimming cost V 3 bases and J 5 bases; bases outside gene matches: 9. The V gene's germline CDR1 is SGHVS and CDR2 FQNEAQ. The CDR3 region is CASSFVDRGSGDTQYF. In nucleotides, the CDR3 is TGTGCCAGCAGCTTCGTGGACAGGGGAAGTGGAGATACGCAGTATTTT.

This chain joins TRBV6-6 and TRBJ2-3, with D unresolved. Trimming took off 6 bases at V and 0 bases at J, with 16 bases between the two ends. Germline loops: CDR1 MNHNY, CDR2 SVGAGI (reference sequence). The CDR3 sequence is 16 residues long. CDR3 residues: CASRPPTYSSTDTQYF. In DNA, the CDR3 is TGTGCCAGCAGGCCGCCAACATATTCCAGCACAGATACGCAGTATTTT.

The chain links TRBV6-2 or TRBV6-3 to TRBJ2-7, with D unresolved. The CDR3 extends over 13 amino acids. CDR1 and CDR2 from the germline V gene are MNHEY and SVGEGT. The germline V and J ends were trimmed by 2 bases and 5 bases, with 10 bases remaining between them. CDR3 bases: TGTGCCAGCAGTTACGGTAGCAGGAACGAGCAGTACGTC. Translation gives CASSYGSRNEQYV.

The CDR3 DNA reads TGTGCCAGCAGCTTGTCGGGACAGGTTTCCTACTACGAGCAGTACTTC. Amino acid sequence: CASSLSGQVSYYEQYF. V usage is TRBV5-5 and J usage is TRBJ2-7; 8 bases map to TRBD1. Germline CDR1 and CDR2: SGHKS and YYEKEE (reference sequence). The CDR3 totals 16 residues. With V trimmed by 1 base and J by 3 bases, 9 bases remained unmatched.

This clonotype was counted many times. The V call is TRBV7-6, the J call TRBJ2-3; TRBD2 agrees at 10 bases. Germline assignment: CDR1 SGHVS and CDR2 FNYEAQ. The V and J ends lost 5 bases and 5 bases, in that order; junction bases with no gene match: 10. This CDR3 is 16 amino acids long. The chain's CDR3 is CASSPILAGEEDTQYF. CDR3 coding DNA: TGTGCCAGCAGCCCTATTCTAGCGGGGGAAGAAGATACGCAGTATTTT.

This clonotype was recorded a few times. V usage is TRBV6-2 or TRBV6-3 and J usage is TRBJ2-7; a possible D gene is TRBD2 (5 bases). V gave up 6 bases and J gave up 0 bases, with 9 bases separating them. The CDR3 runs to 13 residues. Looked up from germline, CDR1 is MNHEY and CDR2 is SVGEGT. The CDR3 nucleotides read TGTGCCAGCAGCCCCGGGGTCTCCTACGAGCAGTACGTC. It translates to CASSPGVSYEQYV.